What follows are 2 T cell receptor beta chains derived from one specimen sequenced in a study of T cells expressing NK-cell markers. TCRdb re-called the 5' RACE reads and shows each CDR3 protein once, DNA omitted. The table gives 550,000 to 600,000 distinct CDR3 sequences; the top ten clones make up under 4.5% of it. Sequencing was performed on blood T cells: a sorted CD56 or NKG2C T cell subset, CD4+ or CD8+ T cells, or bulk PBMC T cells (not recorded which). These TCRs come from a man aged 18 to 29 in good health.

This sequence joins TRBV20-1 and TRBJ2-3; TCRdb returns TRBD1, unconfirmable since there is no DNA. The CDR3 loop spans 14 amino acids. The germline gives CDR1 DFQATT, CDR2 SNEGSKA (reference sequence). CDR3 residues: CSAREAAPFDTQYF.

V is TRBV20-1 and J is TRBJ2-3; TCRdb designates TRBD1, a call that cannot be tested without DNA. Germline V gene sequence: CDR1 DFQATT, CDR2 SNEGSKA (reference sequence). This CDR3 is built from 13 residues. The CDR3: CSAPGTVTDTQYF.